This is a list of T cell receptor beta chains from one sample in a study of shared clonotypes between healthy human individuals. The assay was immunoSEQ multiplex PCR, and TCRdb's table has in-frame clones only and misses some. The sample yields about 2 million clones, approximately 95% seen once. Sequenced input: naive CD8+ T cells sorted from blood. These receptors came from a man in his late teens or twenties in good health. Each CDR3 is given with its conserved first and last residue. The D gene is left open where the match is weak. The size entry is marked missing in some rows and otherwise reads once, few, many or a size class.

j_gene,v_gene,abundance,d_gene,CDR3nt,CDR3aa
TRBJ1-4,TRBV27,NA,NA,TGTGCCAGCAGTTTGGTCCAGGGGACTGAAAAACTGTTTTTT,CASSLVQGTEKLFF
TRBJ2-1,TRBV30,NA,NA,TGTGCCTGGAGTGTAGGGCTAGGATACAATGAGCAGTTCTTC,CAWSVGLGYNEQFF
TRBJ1-2,TRBV29-1,NA,NA,TGCAGCGTTGAAGGTGGAGGTAGTTCAGGTTACACCTTC,CSVEGGGSSGYTF
TRBJ2-6,TRBV7-9,NA,NA,TGTGCCAGCAGCCAAGATCGGGTCTCTGGGGCCAACGTCCTGACTTTC,CASSQDRVSGANVLTF
TRBJ2-2,TRBV5-1,once,NA,TGCGCCAGCAGCTTGTCAGACAGCTACACCGGGGAGCTGTTTTTT,CASSLSDSYTGELFF
TRBJ2-5,TRBV2,NA,NA,TGTGCCAGCAGTGAAGGACAGTCCAACCAAGAGACCCAGTACTTC,CASSEGQSNQETQYF
TRBJ1-1,TRBV5-1,NA,TRBD1,TGCGCCAGCAGCGCCGACCTAAACAGGGGCTACACTGAAGCTTTCTTT,CASSADLNRGYTEAFF
TRBJ1-5,TRBV27,NA,TRBD1,TGTGCCAGCAGTCTCGGACAGGGCAATCAGCCCCAGCATTTT,CASSLGQGNQPQHF
TRBJ2-3,TRBV10-3,NA,TRBD1,TGTGCCACCCGACAGGGGGAGATCGCAGATACGCAGTATTTT,CATRQGEIADTQYF
TRBJ1-2,TRBV7-9,NA,NA,TGTGCCAGCAGCCAAGCCCGGGACGGGCCTCTAGTCACCTTC,CASSQARDGPLVTF
TRBJ2-3,TRBV7-3,NA,TRBD2,TGTGCCAGCAGTACGCTAGCGGGTAGCACAGATACGCAGTATTTT,CASSTLAGSTDTQYF
TRBJ2-7,TRBV5-6,NA,NA,TGTGCCAGCAGTCGGGCGGGTGACTACGAGCAGTACTTC,CASSRAGDYEQYF
TRBJ1-1,TRBV9,NA,TRBD1,TGTGCCAGCAGCGTAGGGGGACAGGGGGCGAACACTGAAGCTTTCTTT,CASSVGGQGANTEAFF
TRBJ2-5,TRBV6-1,NA,TRBD1,TGTGCCAGCAGTGAAAGGCAATCTCGGGGGACAGGGGCCCCGAGGGCCCAGTACTTC,CASSERQSRGTGAPRAQYF
TRBJ1-2,TRBV4-1,NA,NA,TGCGCCAGCAGCCAAGACCCCACTACGAATCATGGCTACACCTTC,CASSQDPTTNHGYTF
TRBJ2-1,TRBV27,NA,NA,TGTGCCAGCAGTTTATTCCCCTCCGAGAGCGCCTACAATGAGCAGTTCTTC,CASSLFPSESAYNEQFF
TRBJ2-1,TRBV7-8,NA,NA,TGTGCCAGCAGCTCCTTACCCGCAAGCCCCCCAAATGAGCAGTTCTTC,CASSSLPASPPNEQFF
TRBJ2-7,TRBV4-2,NA,NA,TGTGCCAGCAGCCTGGCAGGGAACGAGCAGTACTTC,CASSLAGNEQYF
TRBJ2-3,TRBV6-5,NA,NA,TGTGCCAGCAGTTACTCGCAGGGTACAGATACGCAGTATTTT,CASSYSQGTDTQYF
TRBJ2-3,TRBV5-1,NA,TRBD2,TGCGCCAGCAGCGGCGGGACTAGCGGGAGGACAGATACGCAGTATTTT,CASSGGTSGRTDTQYF
TRBJ2-1,TRBV28,NA,TRBD2,TGTGCCAGCAGTTTCCCTAGCGGGGGGCCCTCCTACAATGAGCAGTTCTTC,CASSFPSGGPSYNEQFF
TRBJ1-1,TRBV5-1,once,TRBD1,TGCGCCAGCAGCTTGGCCTTTGTGGTCTCGTGGGACAGGGGGGCTGACACTGAAGCTTTCTTT,CASSLAFVVSWDRGADTEAFF
TRBJ2-5,TRBV4-1,NA,NA,TGCGCCAGCAGCCCCAGGAGCGCGGGAAGCGGGGAGACCCAGTACTTC,CASSPRSAGSGETQYF
TRBJ2-1,TRBV6-6,NA,NA,TGTGCCAGCAGACTGGCGGGGAGCCCCTACAATGAGCAGTTCTTC,CASRLAGSPYNEQFF
TRBJ2-1,TRBV6-5,NA,TRBD2,TGTGCCAGCACTCCCGGACTAGCGGGAGATGAGCAGTTCTTC,CASTPGLAGDEQFF
TRBJ1-1,TRBV10-3,NA,NA,TGTGCCATCAGGGCAGGAGACACTGAAGCTTTCTTT,CAIRAGDTEAFF
TRBJ1-2,TRBV5-6,NA,NA,TGTGCCAGCAGCGCCCAGGGGTTGGATGGCTACACCTTC,CASSAQGLDGYTF
TRBJ1-1,TRBV28,NA,NA,TGTGCCAGCAGAAAACCGCAACAGGGAAGGAACACTGAAGCTTTCTTT,CASRKPQQGRNTEAFF
TRBJ2-5,TRBV13,once,NA,TGTGCCAGCAGCTTAGTACGTCAAGAGACCCAGTACTTC,CASSLVRQETQYF
TRBJ2-7,TRBV18,NA,NA,TGTGCCAGCTCACCACCTAGCGGTCCCTTCTCCTACGAGCAGTACTTC,CASSPPSGPFSYEQYF
TRBJ2-3,TRBV6-5,NA,NA,TGTGCCAGCAGTGTAGGGGATCATAATACGCAGTATTTT,CASSVGDHNTQYF